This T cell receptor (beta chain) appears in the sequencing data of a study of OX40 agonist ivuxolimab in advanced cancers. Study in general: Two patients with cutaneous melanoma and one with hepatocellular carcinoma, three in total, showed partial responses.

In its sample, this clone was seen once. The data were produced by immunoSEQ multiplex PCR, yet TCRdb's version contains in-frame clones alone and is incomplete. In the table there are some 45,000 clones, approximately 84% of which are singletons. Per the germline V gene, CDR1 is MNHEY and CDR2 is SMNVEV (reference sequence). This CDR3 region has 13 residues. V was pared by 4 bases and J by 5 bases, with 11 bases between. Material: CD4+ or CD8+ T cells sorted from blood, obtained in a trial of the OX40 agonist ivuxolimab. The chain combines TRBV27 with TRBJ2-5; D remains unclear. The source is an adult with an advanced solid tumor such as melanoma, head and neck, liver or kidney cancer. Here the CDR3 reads CASSSNMGETQYF. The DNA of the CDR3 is TGTGCCAGCAGTTCTAACATGGGGGAGACCCAGTACTTC.